The 25 T cell receptor beta chains given below trace back to one sample, sequenced in a study of blood T cell repertoires in COVID-19. The assay was immunoSEQ multiplex PCR, and TCRdb's table has in-frame clones only and misses some. The sample carries about 190,000 clones, around 87% recorded once. Sequencing was done on a sample of PBMCs or T cells enriched from blood (not recorded which). The receptors were gathered from a woman in her 40s in a cohort exposed to, infected with or recovered from COVID-19 (not recorded which).

The rearrangement joins TRBV6-4 to TRBJ1-1; maybe TRBD1 (6 bases). The CDR3 runs to 13 residues. V was clipped by 4 bases and J by 3 bases, with 9 bases between them. CDR1 is MRHNA, CDR2 SNTAGT, per germline. The CDR3 DNA reads TGTGCCAGCAGTGCCACAGGGTACACTGAAGCTTTCTTT. Protein product: CASSATGYTEAFF.

CDR3 sequence (DNA): TGTGCCAGCAGCGTACTGGGGGGACGGACGAGCGGGGGAAGCACAGATACGCAGTATTTT. Its protein is CASSVLGGRTSGGSTDTQYF. The rearrangement joins TRBV9 to TRBJ2-3; 8 bases map to TRBD2. The germline V gene has CDR1 SGDLS and CDR2 YYNGEE. The CDR3 is 20 residues long. V lost 1 base, J lost 0 bases, and 16 bases stayed unmatched.

V and J are TRBV9 and TRBJ1-4; a possible D gene is TRBD1 (5 bases). The germline V and J ends were trimmed by 4 bases and 7 bases, with 20 bases remaining between them. The CDR3 contains 16 residues. CDR1 SGDLS and CDR2 YYNGEE come from the germline V gene. The CDR3 sequence is CASSPGRGFWGEKLFF. Here the CDR3 DNA reads TGTGCCAGCAGCCCAGGAAGGGGATTCTGGGGTGAAAAACTGTTTTTT.

Only one count was recorded for this clone. The rearrangement uses TRBV5-6 and TRBJ2-3; 9 bases match TRBD1. CDR1 and CDR2 (germline): SGHDT, YYEEEE. The CDR3 totals 16 residues. The V and J ends lost 0 bases and 2 bases, in that order; junction bases with no gene match: 4. The CDR3 sequence is CASSLDGQGPTDTQYF. Here the CDR3 DNA reads TGTGCCAGCAGCTTGGATGGACAGGGGCCCACAGATACGCAGTATTTT.

The V call is TRBV7-7, the J call TRBJ2-1; 7 bases agree with TRBD1. This CDR3 has 15 amino acids. Germline lookup yields CDR1 SSHAT and CDR2 FNYEAQ (reference sequence). The V segment lost 3 bases and the J segment 7 bases; nucleotides outside the gene matches: 9. In DNA, the CDR3 is TGTGCCAGCAGCTTTTCCGACAGGGATGGGAATGAGCAGTTCTTC. Protein sequence: CASSFSDRDGNEQFF.

The rearrangement uses TRBV7-9 and TRBJ1-2; the D gene is possibly TRBD1 (6 bases). The germline V and J ends were trimmed by 1 base and 5 bases, with 17 bases remaining between them. The CDR3 spans 16 residues. The germline V gene encodes CDR1 SEHNR and CDR2 FQNEAQ (reference sequence). The CDR3 nucleotides are TGTGCCAGCAGCTTAGGAGGGCAGGGGCGTTCGTATGGCTACACCTTC. Translated, it gives CASSLGGQGRSYGYTF.

The J gene is TRBJ1-2, the V gene TRBV29-1; the D gene is possibly TRBD1 (5 bases). Per germline, CDR1 SQVTM and CDR2 ANQGSEA. The CDR3 is made up of 11 amino acids. V gave up 0 bases and J gave up 7 bases, with 6 bases separating them. The CDR3 sequence is CSVEDRVGYTF. The CDR3 DNA reads TGCAGCGTTGAAGACAGGGTTGGCTACACCTTC.

The V and J genes are TRBV4-3 and TRBJ1-2; 10 bases are a match to TRBD1. V dropped 2 bases and J dropped 7; count of bases not matched to a gene: 4. There are 14 residues in the CDR3. Germline V CDR1 and CDR2: LGHNA, YSLEER. The CDR3 DNA sequence: TGCGCCAGCAGCCAACTGGACAGGGGGAGTGGCTACACCTTC. Translating gives CASSQLDRGSGYTF.

The CDR3 here is CASSGTREPYGYTF. CDR3 coding DNA: TGTGCCAGCAGTGGGACCCGGGAGCCCTATGGCTACACCTTC. This chain uses TRBV25-1 with TRBJ1-2, with D unclear. CDR1 MGHDK and CDR2 SYGVNS come from the germline V gene. Trimming took 4 bases from V and 4 from J, leaving 13 bases between them. The CDR3 spans 14 residues.

The J gene is TRBJ2-3, the V gene TRBV7-2; a weak D match, TRBD2 (6 bases). The CDR3 is 13 amino acids. The germline gives CDR1 SGHTA, CDR2 FQGNSA. V was cut by 4 bases and J by 6 bases, with 11 bases left in between. CDR3 protein: CASSSRAGDTQYF. The DNA of the CDR3 is TGTGCCAGCAGCTCAAGAGCGGGCGATACGCAGTATTTT.

This chain connects TRBV2 to TRBJ2-4, with D possibly matching TRBD1 (6 bases). CDR1 is SNHLY, CDR2 FYNNEI, per germline. This CDR3 spans 13 amino acids. V lost 6 bases and J lost 1, with 7 bases in between. CDR3 protein: CASRQGAKNIQYF. As DNA, the CDR3 is TGTGCCAGCAGGCAGGGGGCCAAAAACATTCAGTACTTC.

This clone appeared a single time. The rearrangement links TRBV19 to TRBJ1-1, with D hard to call. V was clipped by 1 base and J by 0 bases, with 9 bases between them. The CDR3 covers 15 residues. Germline assignment: CDR1 LNHDA and CDR2 SQIVND (reference sequence). The CDR3 nucleotides read TGTGCCAGTAGTATAGCGGAGGGCGTGAACACTGAAGCTTTCTTT. It codes for CASSIAEGVNTEAFF.

The chain links TRBV27 to TRBJ2-1; 8 bases map to TRBD2. This CDR3 is 15 amino acids long. With V trimmed by 3 bases and J by 8 bases, 9 bases remained unmatched. Germline CDR1 MNHEY, CDR2 SMNVEV (reference sequence). CDR3 bases: TGTGCCAGCAGTTTCGGAACTAGCGGAACCTATGAGCAGTTCTTC. Amino acid sequence: CASSFGTSGTYEQFF.

This clone has only one observation. This chain links TRBV6-5 with TRBJ2-7; tentative D call: TRBD1 (6 bases). V was trimmed by 9 bases and J by 9 bases, leaving 21 bases between them. The CDR3 totals 13 residues. Germline-derived CDR1 and CDR2 are MNHEY and SVGAGI. The CDR3 DNA reads as TGTGCCAGTTCCCGACAGGTCCTACGAGGGCAGTACTTC. It specifies CASSRQVLRGQYF.

V is TRBV11-2 and J is TRBJ1-2; D not resolved. V was shortened by 4 bases and J by 6 bases, with 18 bases between the two germline ends. The germline V gene has CDR1 SGHAT and CDR2 FQNNGV. CDR3 size: 15 residues. CDR3 coding DNA: TGTGCCAGCAGCTCGCACTCCGACAAGAAAGATGGCTACACCTTC. This translates into CASSSHSDKKDGYTF.

CDR3 sequence reads: CASFSGVYADTQYF. DNA of the CDR3: TGTGCCAGCTTCAGCGGGGTTTATGCAGATACGCAGTATTTT. This chain joins TRBV27 and TRBJ2-3; TRBD2 matches 7 bases. Trimming cost V 8 bases and J 4 bases; bases outside gene matches: 9. The CDR3 sequence is 14 residues long. Germline-derived CDR1 and CDR2 are MNHEY and SMNVEV (reference sequence).

V gene TRBV30 combines with J gene TRBJ1-3, with D tentatively TRBD1 (6 bases). V gave up 1 base and J gave up 0 bases, with 13 bases separating them. The germline CDR1 and CDR2 sequences are GTSNPN and SVGIG (reference sequence). The CDR3 runs to 16 residues. CDR3 nucleotides: TGTGCCTGGAGTGACCGACAGGCCAGCTCTGGAAACACCATATATTTT. This encodes CAWSDRQASSGNTIYF.

The CDR3 region has the DNA TGTGCCAGCTACTGGACTAGCGGGGCGTACTACAATGAGCAGTTCTTC. It is translated as CASYWTSGAYYNEQFF. The rearrangement uses TRBV5-8 and TRBJ2-1; 12 positions agree with TRBD2. The junction had 8 bases not matched to a gene; V was cut back by 7 bases and J by 3 bases. Looked up from germline, CDR1 is SGHTS and CDR2 is YDEGEE. The CDR3 totals 16 residues.

The chain recombines TRBV5-1 with TRBJ1-2; 9 positions match TRBD1. V lost 4 bases and J lost 3; bases outside the gene matches: 16. CDR1 is SGHRS, CDR2 YFSETQ, per germline. The CDR3 contains 18 residues. The CDR3 here is CASSPEGTGTNFYYGYTF. CDR3 DNA: TGCGCCAGCAGCCCGGAGGGGACAGGGACCAATTTTTACTATGGCTACACCTTC.

The rearrangement links TRBV27 to TRBJ2-3; possibly TRBD2 for D (6 bases). CDR1 and CDR2 (germline): MNHEY, SMNVEV (reference sequence). V lost 4 bases, J lost 3 bases, and 11 bases lay in between. This CDR3 comprises 14 residues. Here the CDR3 reads CASSSPGLTDTQYF. The DNA of the CDR3 is TGTGCCAGCAGTTCCCCGGGACTGACAGATACGCAGTATTTT.

The CDR3 sequence: CASRARPKADTQYF. The DNA for the CDR3 is TGTGCCAGCAGAGCGCGTCCGAAGGCAGATACGCAGTATTTT. This chain uses TRBV2 with TRBJ2-3, with D unclear. Germline V gene lookup returns CDR1 SNHLY and CDR2 FYNNEI. The V and J ends lost 6 bases and 4 bases respectively, with 14 bases between them. This CDR3 comprises 14 residues.

The J gene is TRBJ2-7, the V gene TRBV6-2 or TRBV6-3; 11 positions agree with TRBD2. Trimming removed 2 bases from V and 1 base from J; junction bases left unmatched: 10. This CDR3 contains 18 residues. CDR1 is MNHEY, CDR2 SVGEGT, per germline. The CDR3 reads CASSYPAPLAGVSYEQYF. CDR3 coding DNA: TGTGCCAGCAGTTACCCTGCGCCACTAGCGGGAGTATCCTACGAGCAGTACTTC.

This chain uses TRBV4-1 with TRBJ1-4; TRBD1 aligns across 7 bases. Trimming took 3 bases from V and 8 from J; bases not matched to a gene: 12. The CDR3 length is 16 residues. The germline V gene encodes CDR1 MGHRA and CDR2 YSYEKL. The CDR3, as DNA: TGCGCCAGCAGCCATCACACTCTGACAGGGAACGAAAAACTGTTTTTT. Translated: CASSHHTLTGNEKLFF.

This sequence joins TRBV6-5 and TRBJ2-2; TRBD1 matches at 7 bases. From germline, CDR1 is MNHEY and CDR2 SVGAGI. The CDR3 has 15 residues. The junction had 9 bases not matched to a gene; V was cut back by 4 bases and J by 7 bases. The CDR3, as DNA: TGTGCCAGCAGTTGGAAGGGACAGCTCAGCGGGGAGCTGTTTTTT. Amino acids: CASSWKGQLSGELFF.

This chain links TRBV7-9 with TRBJ1-2; tentative D call: TRBD1 (6 bases). Looked up from germline, CDR1 is SEHNR and CDR2 is FQNEAQ (reference sequence). This CDR3 comprises 11 residues. The V and J ends lost 8 bases and 8 bases respectively, with 12 bases between them. The CDR3 loop is CASRQVGGYTF. Here the CDR3 DNA reads TGTGCCAGCCGACAGGTTGGGGGCTACACCTTC.